This TCR beta chain is drawn from a study of cytomegalovirus exposure and HLA in healthy donors. Researchers ran the PCR with 60 Vbeta and 13 Jbeta primers. Libraries were prepared by immunoSEQ multiplex PCR; TCRdb keeps only in-frame clonotypes and omits some of them. The repertoire includes roughly 130,000 clones, approximately 80% of them detected once, and almost 3% sits in the top ten. Points on this clone: The target antigen is unknown. Distinct nucleotide sequences in the sample also encode this CDR3.

Broader study findings: Presence/absence analyses rested on an assumption that sequencing depth was roughly uniform across donors.

Sample: PBMCs. This receptor was obtained from a woman in her late teens or twenties in good health and CMV-seropositive.

CDR3 loop: CASSVGSGGRTDTQYF. The CDR3 DNA is TGTGCCAGCAGCGTAGGAAGCGGGGGGCGCACAGATACGCAGTATTTT. The chain carries TRBV9 and TRBJ2-3; the match to TRBD2 covers 9 bases. The CDR3 contains 16 residues. The J segment lost 1 base and the V segment lost 0 bases, leaving 3 bases of the junction unmatched. The germline CDR1 and CDR2 sequences are SGDLS and YYNGEE.